This T cell receptor beta chain was observed in a study of cytomegalovirus exposure and HLA in healthy donors. Across the whole study: In an early release, HLA-typed donors contributed about 79 million unique TCR sequences. Assignment to the Caucasian-associated ancestry cluster applied to roughly 80% of the 300 to 500 genotyped donors.

The PCR used 60 Vbeta and 13 Jbeta primers. In the original analysis: In a later analysis, of some 80 million unique beta chains, roughly 10 million appeared in at least two donors. TCRdb keeps only in-frame clones here, not all; method: immunoSEQ multiplex PCR. That table supplies the V and J calls and clone size; D and trimming were determined from the DNA. This table holds roughly 110,000 clones, 81% found once. Between the trimmed V and J ends, which lost 7 bases and 6 bases, there was a span of 18 bases. Germline V gives CDR1 SNHLY, CDR2 FYNNEI. CDR3 length equals 14 residues. Findings of the study overall: Rates of TCR association differed by HLA locus in a later analysis, with DRB1 highest and HLA-C lowest.

Notes on this clone: As yet, its antigen is unknown.

This clonotype was sampled from a man aged 25 to 45 in good health and CMV-seronegative. This chain connects TRBV2 to TRBJ1-1; D ambiguous. What was sequenced was PBMCs. The chain's CDR3 is CASTSTAGQPEAFF. DNA of the CDR3: TGTGCCAGCACCTCAACGGCGGGCCAGCCTGAAGCTTTCTTT.